This T cell receptor beta chain was recovered during a study of CD8 T cells in Susac syndrome. Study results and limitations: The study admitted that it had a relatively small number of individuals in its TCR sequencing and HLA analysis.

The V and J ends lost 4 bases and 0 bases respectively, with 9 bases between them. The length of the CDR3 is 13 residues. CDR1 is GTSNPN, CDR2 SVGIG, per germline (reference sequence). As concerns this clonotype: Its antigen is unknown.

RNA totalling roughly 0.5 to 1 ug underwent reverse transcription with random hexamers. A multiplex approach, immunoSEQ multiplex PCR, amplified TCR beta CDR3 across 54 Vbeta and 13 Jbeta. TCRdb ran MiXCR on the immunoSEQ multiplex PCR reads and lists one entry per CDR3 protein. The sample includes more than 70,000 distinct CDR3 sequences, 94% of them seen just once. The V and J genes are TRBV30 and TRBJ1-1; D might be TRBD1 (5 bases). The TCR was taken from a human donor with Susac syndrome. Sequenced input: CD8+ T cells from PBMCs. The CDR3 bases are TGTGCCTGGATCAGGGCTTTGAACACTGAAGCTTTCTTT. Residues: CAWIRALNTEAFF.